The next 18 T cell receptor beta chains were all read from a single sample in a study of cytomegalovirus exposure and HLA in healthy donors. PCR primers comprised 60 Vbeta and 13 Jbeta primers. Only in-frame clones appear in the TCRdb table, and some are missing; sequencing was by immunoSEQ multiplex PCR. The sample holds 93,000 or so clones, 66% seen once. Sequences were obtained from PBMCs. The receptors were gathered from a woman aged 45-65 years in good health and CMV-seronegative.

The V call is TRBV15, the J call TRBJ1-5; D might be TRBD1 (6 bases). V lost 0 bases, J lost 4 bases, and 10 bases lay in between. The germline CDR1 and CDR2 sequences are LNHNV and YYDKDF (reference sequence). The CDR3 has 15 amino acids. CDR3 region: CATSRDRGRNQPQHF. CDR3 DNA sequence: TGTGCCACCAGCAGAGATAGGGGGAGAAATCAGCCCCAGCATTTT.

This clone was picked up a small number of times. The CDR3 DNA follows: TGTGCCAGCAGTATAAGCGGGCCGTCCCTAAAGTACAATGAGCAGTTCTTC. This translates into CASSISGPSLKYNEQFF. The V and J genes are TRBV7-9 and TRBJ2-1; weak D call: TRBD2 (6 bases). Per the germline V gene, CDR1 is SEHNR and CDR2 is FQNEAQ (reference sequence). The CDR3 runs to 17 residues. Trimming took off 6 bases at V and 4 bases at J, with 22 bases between the two ends.

This chain joins TRBV7-2 and TRBJ2-5, with 9 bases matching TRBD2. After removal of 1 base from V and 2 bases from J, the junction contained 14 bases not matched to a gene. The germline gives CDR1 SGHTA, CDR2 FQGNSA. There are 19 residues in the CDR3. The DNA for the CDR3 is TGTGCCAGCAGCTTAGTAGCCTCCAAGCTAGCGGGAAGACAAGAGACCCAGTACTTC. It codes for CASSLVASKLAGRQETQYF.

This clone was counted a few times. The chain uses TRBV5-4 and TRBJ2-5, with 8 bases that match TRBD2. The CDR3 covers 15 residues. The V gene end was trimmed by 5 bases and the J gene end by 4 bases; junction bases not matched to a gene: 10. CDR1 is SGHNT and CDR2 is YYREEE in the germline V gene (reference sequence). The chain's CDR3 is CASRPSGGKVETQYF. The CDR3 coding sequence is TGTGCCAGCAGACCCAGCGGGGGAAAGGTAGAGACCCAGTACTTC.

There are a few counts of this clone. The CDR3 nucleotides are TGTGCCAGCAGTTTGGCCATCAGGGGAGCTTTCTTT. It is translated as CASSLAIRGAFF. This chain connects TRBV28 to TRBJ1-1; tentatively, D is TRBD1 (6 bases). Germline lookup yields CDR1 MDHEN and CDR2 SYDVKM. The CDR3 runs to 12 residues. Trimming stripped 3 bases from V and 10 bases from J, with 12 bases between.

The rearrangement links TRBV7-2 to TRBJ2-7, with TRBD1 matching over 12 bases. Trimming at V came to 5 bases and at J to 7 bases, leaving 9 bases not matched to a gene. This CDR3 is 15 amino acids long. The germline V gene encodes CDR1 SGHTA and CDR2 FQGNSA. The CDR3: CASSTGQGATGEQYF. DNA of the CDR3: TGTGCCAGCAGCACGGGACAGGGGGCGACGGGGGAGCAGTACTTC. Full variable domain (rest looked up from reference TRBV7-2 and TRBJ2-7): GAGVSQSPSNKVTEKGKDVELRCDPISGHTALYWYRQSLGQGLEFLIYFQGNSAPDKSGLPSDRFSAERTGGSVSTLTIQRTQQEDSAVYLCASSTGQGATGEQYFGPGTRLTVT.

The rearrangement links TRBV6-1 to TRBJ2-7, with D possibly TRBD1 on 5 matching bases. CDR3 length: 16 amino acids. V was clipped by 3 bases and J by 3 bases, with 18 bases between them. Germline CDR1 MNHNS, CDR2 SASEGT. The CDR3 DNA follows: TGTGCCAGCAGTGACCATCTAGGGGTGCTGAGCTACGAGCAGTACTTC. Translating it yields CASSDHLGVLSYEQYF.

The table lists this clone with a few counts. The chain combines TRBV27 with TRBJ1-1, with 9 bases aligning to TRBD1. J lost 1 base, V lost 5 bases, and 5 bases had no gene match. The length of the CDR3 is 15 residues. Germline values: CDR1 MNHEY, CDR2 SMNVEV (reference sequence). CDR3 DNA: TGTGCCAGCAGTCCCCGACAGGGGGGGAACACTGAAGCTTTCTTT. Residues: CASSPRQGGNTEAFF.

This sequence joins TRBV6-6 and TRBJ2-2; 10 bases are a match to TRBD2. CDR1 is MNHNY and CDR2 is SVGAGI in the germline V gene (reference sequence). The CDR3 extends over 16 amino acids. Unmatched junction bases numbered 6, after V lost 4 bases and J lost 4 bases. CDR3 region: CASSSPSGGGTGELFF. The CDR3, as DNA: TGTGCCAGCAGTTCCCCTAGCGGGGGTGGCACCGGGGAGCTGTTTTTT.

CDR3 sequence: CASSDRFKSPYEQYF. For the CDR3, the DNA is TGCGCCAGCAGTGACAGGTTTAAGTCTCCCTACGAGCAGTACTTC. The chain is built from TRBV10-2 and TRBJ2-7; D ambiguous. Trimming shortened V by 3 bases and J by 2 bases, and 14 bases separated the two germline ends. The germline V gene has CDR1 WSHSY and CDR2 SAAADI. The length of the CDR3 is 15 residues.

This chain connects TRBV5-8 to TRBJ1-4; possible D gene TRBD1, 6 bases. Trimming took 0 bases from V and 6 from J, leaving 6 bases between them. CDR3 length equals 13 residues. Germline V gene data show CDR1 as SGHTS and CDR2 as YDEGEE. The CDR3 protein is CASSLDRDEKLFF. CDR3 in DNA: TGTGCCAGCAGCTTGGACAGGGATGAAAAACTGTTTTTT. Variable domain in full (rest from reference TRBV5-8 and TRBJ1-4): EAGVTQSPTHLIKTRGQQATLRCSPISGHTSVYWYQQALGLGLQFLLWYDEGEERNRGNFPPRFSGRQFPNYSSELNVNALELEDSALYLCASSLDRDEKLFFGSGTQLSVL.

The V and J genes are TRBV21-1 and TRBJ1-3; the D call in the table, TRBD1, was not verified against the DNA. TRBV21-1 is tagged as a pseudogene. The CDR3 runs 16 residues. For the CDR3, the DNA is TGTGCCAGCAGCAAGACAGTGACATCCTCTGGAAACACCATATATTTT. It translates to CASSKTVTSSGNTIYF.

The genes are TRBV7-3 and TRBJ2-3; tentative D call: TRBD2 (6 bases). Germline assignment: CDR1 SGHTA and CDR2 FQGTGA. Trimming took 4 bases from V and 5 from J, leaving 10 bases between them. CDR3 length: 13 residues. This chain's CDR3 is CASSSLGGDTQYF. CDR3 DNA sequence: TGTGCCAGCAGCTCCCTGGGGGGAGATACGCAGTATTTT.

J is TRBJ1-5 and V is TRBV15; D is unresolved. Per germline, CDR1 LNHNV and CDR2 YYDKDF (reference sequence). The CDR3 runs to 15 residues. V lost 0 bases and J 7 bases, leaving 13 bases between the germline ends. The CDR3 here is CATSRESGNGQPQHF. CDR3 nucleotide sequence: TGTGCCACCAGCAGAGAATCGGGGAACGGACAGCCCCAGCATTTT. Based on the CDR3 plus reference TRBV15 and TRBJ1-5, the full variable domain is DAMVIQNPRYQVTQFGKPVTLSCSQTLNHNVMYWYQQKSSQAPKLLFHYYDKDFNNEADTPDNFQSRRPNTSFCFLDIRSPGLGDTAMYLCATSRESGNGQPQHFGDGTRLSIL.

This clone was detected only a few times. The chain joins TRBV29-1 to TRBJ2-1, with D maybe TRBD1 (5 bases). This CDR3 contains 19 residues. V was trimmed by 2 bases and J by 2 bases, leaving 25 bases between them. Per germline, CDR1 SQVTM and CDR2 ANQGSEA. CDR3 sequence (DNA): TGCAGCGTTGAAATTACCGACCCGGTTGTAGACAGCGCCTACAATGAGCAGTTCTTC. It is translated as CSVEITDPVVDSAYNEQFF.

This clone was seen only a few times. This chain links TRBV13 with TRBJ1-2; D not certain. The germline V gene encodes CDR1 PRHDT and CDR2 FYEKMQ (reference sequence). This CDR3 region has 15 residues. Trimming took off 2 bases at V and 3 bases at J, with 13 bases between the two ends. CDR3 coding DNA: TGTGCCAGCAGCTTAAGTCGCGGGGATTACTATGGCTACACCTTC. Translated, it gives CASSLSRGDYYGYTF.

DNA for the CDR3: TGCGCCAGCAGCCAAGTTGGCGGGCAGACCCAGTACTTC. Residues: CASSQVGGQTQYF. The gene calls are TRBV4-1 and TRBJ2-5, with a possible D match to TRBD2 (5 bases). The germline gives CDR1 MGHRA, CDR2 YSYEKL. V was clipped by 1 base and J by 6 bases, with 9 bases between them. The CDR3 is 13 residues long.

The chain employs TRBV7-9 and TRBJ2-1; unclear D gene. The V gene lost 3 bases and the J gene lost 9 bases, with 9 bases spanning the gap. The CDR3 is made up of 12 amino acids. Per germline, CDR1 SEHNR and CDR2 FQNEAQ (reference sequence). The CDR3 is CASSFLELEQFF. As DNA, the CDR3 is TGTGCCAGCAGCTTTCTGGAGCTTGAGCAGTTCTTC. Full variable domain (rest looked up from reference TRBV7-9 and TRBJ2-1): DTGVSQNPRHKITKRGQNVTFRCDPISEHNRLYWYRQTLGQGPEFLTYFQNEAQLEKSRLLSDRFSAERPKGSFSTLEIQRTEQGDSAMYLCASSFLELEQFFGPGTRLTVL.